The clone carrying this T cell receptor beta chain was detected once. Its specificity is unknown. These data belong to a study of shared clonotypes between healthy human individuals. Study observations and caveats: The study found 4.5% to 5% of naive CD4 clonotypes shared across several donors. In general, naive subsets displayed greater estimated richness than memory subsets did. What rarefaction showed was incomplete sorted-subset sequencing despite large depth.

Each replicate PCR on the sorted subsets used 200 ng DNA (around 31,000 T cell genomes). The data were produced by immunoSEQ multiplex PCR, yet TCRdb's version contains in-frame clones alone and is incomplete. The sample contains approximately 980,000 clones, roughly 72% of which appear only once. CDR1 and CDR2 (germline): SGHRS, YFSETQ. The ends lost 4 bases at V and 4 bases at J; junction bases unmatched: 5. The CDR3 extends over 14 amino acids. This chain joins TRBV5-1 and TRBJ2-1; 7 nucleotides line up with TRBD2. Source material: memory CD4+ T cells sorted from blood. Subset indicated: CD45RA-negative fraction. This TCR was sampled from a young man in good health. For the CDR3, the DNA is TGCGCCAGCAGCACCGGGACTACGTACAATGAGCAGTTCTTC. The encoded protein is CASSTGTTYNEQFF.